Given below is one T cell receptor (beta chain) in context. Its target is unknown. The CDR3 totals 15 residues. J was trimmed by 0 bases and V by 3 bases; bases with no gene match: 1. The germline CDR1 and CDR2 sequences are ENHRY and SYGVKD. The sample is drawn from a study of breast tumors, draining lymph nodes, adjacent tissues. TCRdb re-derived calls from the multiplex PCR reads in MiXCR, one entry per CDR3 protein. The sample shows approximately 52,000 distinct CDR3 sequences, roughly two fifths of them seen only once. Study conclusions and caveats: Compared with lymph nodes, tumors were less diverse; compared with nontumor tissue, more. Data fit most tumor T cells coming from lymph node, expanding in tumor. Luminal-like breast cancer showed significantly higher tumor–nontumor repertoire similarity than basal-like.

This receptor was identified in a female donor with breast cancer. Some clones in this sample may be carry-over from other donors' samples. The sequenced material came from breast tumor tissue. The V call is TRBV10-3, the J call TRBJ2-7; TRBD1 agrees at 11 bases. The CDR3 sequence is CAISDGTGGSYEQYF. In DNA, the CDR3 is TGTGCCATCAGTGACGGGACAGGGGGCTCCTACGAGCAGTACTTC.